The following is a T cell receptor (beta chain) sequence with its context. The sample comes from a study of control samples from healthy donors and cancer patients. Clones were read by immunoSEQ multiplex PCR, and TCRdb kept only the in-frame ones, dropping some. The sample's table shows around 190,000 clones. Trimming cost V 4 bases and J 3 bases; bases outside gene matches: 7. From germline, CDR1 is SGHKS and CDR2 YYEKEE (reference sequence). CDR3 length: 15 residues. The receptor's source is a woman in her 30s in good health. The sequenced material came from blood. The rearrangement uses TRBV5-5 and TRBJ2-7; 10 bases map to TRBD1. The CDR3 region has the DNA TGTGCCAGCAGCGCGGGACAGGGGATGAACTACGAGCAGTACTTC. Amino acids: CASSAGQGMNYEQYF.